The following is a T cell receptor beta chain sequence with its context. Its target is unknown. This sample is part of a study of CD8 T cells in Susac syndrome. Study-level points and caveats: Around 15 Susac-specific public clones were found in total CD8+ repertoires and five in CD8+ TEMRA repertoires. As acknowledged by the study, its TCR sequencing and HLA analysis included a relatively small number of individuals. It was in TEMRA cells and active patients that Susac CD8+ clonal expansion peaked.

RNA totalling about 0.5 to 1 ug underwent reverse transcription with random hexamers. TCRdb passed the immunoSEQ multiplex PCR reads through MiXCR, listing each CDR3 protein once. The profile shows approximately 80,000 distinct CDR3 sequences, roughly 94% of them singletons. The ends were cut back, 8 bases at V and 11 bases at J, with 16 bases in the middle. Germline assignment: CDR1 SNHLY and CDR2 FYNNEI. This CDR3 region has 12 residues. The sequencing input was CD8+ T cells from PBMCs. The gene calls are TRBV2 and TRBJ2-1; D is undetermined. The clonotype originates from a human donor with Susac syndrome. CDR3 bases: TGTGCCAGCTTAAACGGGCGGCTTCAGCAGTTCTTC. Protein product: CASLNGRLQQFF.